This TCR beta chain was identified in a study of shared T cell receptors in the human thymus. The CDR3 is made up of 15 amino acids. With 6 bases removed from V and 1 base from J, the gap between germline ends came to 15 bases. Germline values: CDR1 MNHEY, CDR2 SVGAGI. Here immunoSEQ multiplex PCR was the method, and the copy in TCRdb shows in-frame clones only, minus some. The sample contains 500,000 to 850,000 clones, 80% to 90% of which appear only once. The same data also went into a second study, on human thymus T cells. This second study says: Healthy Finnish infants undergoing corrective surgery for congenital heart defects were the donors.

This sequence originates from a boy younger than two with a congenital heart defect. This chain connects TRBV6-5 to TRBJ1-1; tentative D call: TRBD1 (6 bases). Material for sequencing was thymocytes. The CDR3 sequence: CASRVNRAENTEAFF. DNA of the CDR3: TGTGCCAGCAGAGTGAACAGGGCGGAGAACACTGAAGCTTTCTTT.